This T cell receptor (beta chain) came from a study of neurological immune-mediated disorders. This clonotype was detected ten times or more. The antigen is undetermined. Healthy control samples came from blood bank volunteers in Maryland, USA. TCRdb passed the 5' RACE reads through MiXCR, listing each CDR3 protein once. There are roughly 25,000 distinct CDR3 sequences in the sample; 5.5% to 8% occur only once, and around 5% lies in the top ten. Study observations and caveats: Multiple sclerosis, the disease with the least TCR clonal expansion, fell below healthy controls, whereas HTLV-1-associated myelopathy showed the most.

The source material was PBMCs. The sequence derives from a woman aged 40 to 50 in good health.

The CDR3 protein is CATSPGPRAAATGELFF. In DNA, the CDR3 is TGCGCCACCTCCCCGGGACCGAGGGCCGCCGCCACCGGGGAGCTGTTTTTT. This rearrangement joins TRBV10-1 to TRBJ2-2; D is possibly TRBD1 or TRBD2 (5 bases each). CDR1 and CDR2 (germline): WNHNN, SYGVQD (reference sequence). Trimming stripped 10 bases from V and 4 bases from J, with 25 bases between. The CDR3 spans 17 residues.